This paragraph reports one T cell receptor (beta chain). The data derive from a study of a mutant IDH1 vaccine in newly diagnosed glioma. Time point given: baseline, week 1 (first vaccination visit). The treatment is: pre-vaccination baseline after standard-of-care therapy. Clones were read by immunoSEQ multiplex PCR, and TCRdb kept only the in-frame ones, dropping some. The sample contains around 99,000 clones, 80% of which appear only once. The TCR sequence derives from a middle-aged man with glioma. The sample was PBMCs, taken from a glioma patient treated with radiotherapy, temozolomide or both.

The CDR3 region is CAWNGGSPLHF. The DNA of the CDR3 is TGTGCCTGGAACGGAGGATCACCCCTCCACTTT. The chain couples TRBV30 to TRBJ1-6; the D is unclear. Trimming took 4 bases from V and 10 from J, leaving 8 bases between them. Germline V gene data show CDR1 as GTSNPN and CDR2 as SVGIG (reference sequence). The CDR3 length is 11 residues. Variable domain in full (rest from reference TRBV30 and TRBJ1-6): SQTIHQWPATLVQPVGSPLSLECTVEGTSNPNLYWYRQAAGRGLQLLFYSVGIGQISSEVPQNLSASRPQDRQFILSSKKLLLSDSGFYLCAWNGGSPLHFGNGTRLTVT.